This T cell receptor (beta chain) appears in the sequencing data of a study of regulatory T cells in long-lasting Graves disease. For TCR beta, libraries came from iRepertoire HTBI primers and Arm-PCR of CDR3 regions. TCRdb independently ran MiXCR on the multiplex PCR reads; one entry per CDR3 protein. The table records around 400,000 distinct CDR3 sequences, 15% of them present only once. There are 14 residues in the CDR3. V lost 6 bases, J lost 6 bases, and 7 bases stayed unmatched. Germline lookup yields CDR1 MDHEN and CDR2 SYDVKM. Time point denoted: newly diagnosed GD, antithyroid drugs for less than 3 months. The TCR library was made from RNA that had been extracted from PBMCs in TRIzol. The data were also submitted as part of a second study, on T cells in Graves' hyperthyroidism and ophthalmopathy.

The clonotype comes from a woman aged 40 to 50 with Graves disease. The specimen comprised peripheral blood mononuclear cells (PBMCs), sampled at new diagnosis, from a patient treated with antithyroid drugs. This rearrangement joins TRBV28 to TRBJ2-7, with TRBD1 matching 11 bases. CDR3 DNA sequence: TGTGCCAGCAGAAATGGACAGGGGGCGTCCGAGCAGTACTTC. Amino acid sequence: CASRNGQGASEQYF.